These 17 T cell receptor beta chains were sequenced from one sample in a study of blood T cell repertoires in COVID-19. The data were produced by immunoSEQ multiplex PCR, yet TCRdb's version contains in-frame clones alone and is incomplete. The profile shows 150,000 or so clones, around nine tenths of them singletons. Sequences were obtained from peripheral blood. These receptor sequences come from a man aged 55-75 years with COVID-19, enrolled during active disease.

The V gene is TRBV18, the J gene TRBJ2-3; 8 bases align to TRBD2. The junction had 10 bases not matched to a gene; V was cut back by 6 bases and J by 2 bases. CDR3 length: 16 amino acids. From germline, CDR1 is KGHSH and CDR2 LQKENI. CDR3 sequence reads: CASSLREGSATDTQYF. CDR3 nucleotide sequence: TGTGCCAGCTCCCTCCGGGAGGGGTCGGCCACAGATACGCAGTATTTT.

CDR3 sequence: CASRTGDLSNQPQHF. The CDR3 DNA reads as TGTGCCAGCAGGACAGGGGATTTGAGCAATCAGCCCCAGCATTTT. The V and J genes are TRBV2 and TRBJ1-5; 8 bases agree with TRBD1. The CDR3 covers 15 residues. Germline trimming cut 6 bases from V and 1 base from J; bases unmatched to any gene: 5. Germline CDR1 and CDR2: SNHLY and FYNNEI.

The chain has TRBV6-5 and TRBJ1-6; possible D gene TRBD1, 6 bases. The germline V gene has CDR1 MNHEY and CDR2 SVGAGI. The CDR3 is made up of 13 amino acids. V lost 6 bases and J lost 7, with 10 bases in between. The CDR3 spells CASSGTRNSPLHF. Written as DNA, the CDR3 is TGTGCCAGCAGCGGGACAAGGAATTCACCCCTCCACTTT.

CDR3 sequence (DNA): TGTGCCACCAGTGAAAACTGGAGTCAGCCCCAGCATTTT. Its protein product is CATSENWSQPQHF. The V gene is TRBV24-1, the J gene TRBJ1-5, with D uncertain. Trimming cost V 4 bases and J 6 bases, with 9 bases left between them. Germline V gene data show CDR1 as KGHDR and CDR2 as SFDVKD. The CDR3 consists of 13 residues.

The CDR3 region is CATGGGADYGYTF. The CDR3 bases are TGTGCCACTGGAGGGGGCGCGGACTATGGCTACACCTTC. The gene calls are TRBV24-1 and TRBJ1-2, with 7 nucleotides matching TRBD1. This CDR3 has 13 residues. The V and J ends lost 10 bases and 3 bases, in that order; junction bases with no gene match: 7. Germline V lookup: CDR1 KGHDR, CDR2 SFDVKD.

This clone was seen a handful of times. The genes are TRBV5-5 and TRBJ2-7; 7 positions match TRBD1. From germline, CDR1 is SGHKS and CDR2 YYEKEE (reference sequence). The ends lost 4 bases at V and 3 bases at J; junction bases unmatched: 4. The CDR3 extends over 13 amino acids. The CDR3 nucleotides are TGTGCCAGCAGCACGGGACAGCGCTACGAGCAGTACTTC. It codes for CASSTGQRYEQYF.

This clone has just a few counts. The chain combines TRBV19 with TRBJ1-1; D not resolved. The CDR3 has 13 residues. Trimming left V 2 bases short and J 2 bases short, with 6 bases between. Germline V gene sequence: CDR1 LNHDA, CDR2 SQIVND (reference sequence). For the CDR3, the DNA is TGTGCCAGTAGTATAAGGACTAACACTGAAGCTTTCTTT. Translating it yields CASSIRTNTEAFF.

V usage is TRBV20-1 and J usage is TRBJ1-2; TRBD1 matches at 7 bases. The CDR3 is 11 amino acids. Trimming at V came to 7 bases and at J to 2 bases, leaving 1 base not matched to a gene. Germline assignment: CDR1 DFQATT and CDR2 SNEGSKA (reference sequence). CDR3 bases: TGCAGTGGGGGACAGAACTATGGCTACACCTTC. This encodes CSGGQNYGYTF.

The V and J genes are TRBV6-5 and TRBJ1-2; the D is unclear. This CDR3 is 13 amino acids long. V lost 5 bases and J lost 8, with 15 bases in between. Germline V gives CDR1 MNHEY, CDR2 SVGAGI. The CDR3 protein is CASSRLIDAGYTF. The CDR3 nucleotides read TGTGCCAGCAGTCGACTTATTGACGCGGGCTACACCTTC.

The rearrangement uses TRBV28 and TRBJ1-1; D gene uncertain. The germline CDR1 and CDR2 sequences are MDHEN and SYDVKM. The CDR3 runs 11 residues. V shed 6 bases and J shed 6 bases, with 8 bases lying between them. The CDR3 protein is CASSRLAEAFF. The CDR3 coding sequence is TGTGCCAGCAGCCGACTAGCTGAAGCTTTCTTT.

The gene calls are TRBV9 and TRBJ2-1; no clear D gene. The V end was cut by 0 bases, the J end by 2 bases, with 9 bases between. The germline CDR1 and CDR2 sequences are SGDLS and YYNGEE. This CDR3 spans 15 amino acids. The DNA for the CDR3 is TGTGCCAGCAGCGTAGTTGATGCTACCTACAATGAGCAGTTCTTC. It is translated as CASSVVDATYNEQFF.

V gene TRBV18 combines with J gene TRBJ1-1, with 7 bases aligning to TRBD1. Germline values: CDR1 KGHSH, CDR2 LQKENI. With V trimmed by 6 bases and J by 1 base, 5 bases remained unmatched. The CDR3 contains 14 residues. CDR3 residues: CASSPGQTNTEAFF. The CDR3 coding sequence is TGTGCCAGCTCCCCGGGACAGACGAACACTGAAGCTTTCTTT.

The CDR3 sequence is CASSPFQGTGELFF. CDR3 nucleotide sequence: TGTGCCAGCAGCCCATTCCAGGGTACCGGGGAGCTGTTTTTT. This chain links TRBV3-1 (or the pseudogene TRBV3-2) with TRBJ2-2; D might be TRBD1 (5 bases). The CDR3 is 14 residues long. Trimming removed 4 bases at V and 5 bases at J, with 11 bases between. The germline gives CDR1 LGHDT, CDR2 YNNKEL (reference sequence).

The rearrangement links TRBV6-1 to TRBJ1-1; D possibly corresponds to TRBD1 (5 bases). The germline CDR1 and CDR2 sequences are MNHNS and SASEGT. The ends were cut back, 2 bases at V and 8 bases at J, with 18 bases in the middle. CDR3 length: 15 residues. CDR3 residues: CASSERLRQGGEAFF. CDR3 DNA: TGTGCCAGCAGTGAAAGGCTAAGGCAGGGAGGGGAAGCTTTCTTT.

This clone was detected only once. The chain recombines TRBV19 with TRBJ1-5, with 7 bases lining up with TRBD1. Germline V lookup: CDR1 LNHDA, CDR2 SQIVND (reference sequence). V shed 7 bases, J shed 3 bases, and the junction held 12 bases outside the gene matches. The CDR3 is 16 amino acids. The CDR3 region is CASTGRDRGFNQPQHF. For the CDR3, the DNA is TGTGCCAGTACTGGGCGGGACAGAGGATTCAATCAGCCCCAGCATTTT.

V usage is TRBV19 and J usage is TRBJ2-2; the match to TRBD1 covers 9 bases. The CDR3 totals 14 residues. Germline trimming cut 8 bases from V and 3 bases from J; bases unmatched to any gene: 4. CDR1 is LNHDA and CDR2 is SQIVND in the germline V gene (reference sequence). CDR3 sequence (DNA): TGTGCCAGTCGGACAGGGGTCGACACCGGGGAGCTGTTTTTT. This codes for CASRTGVDTGELFF.

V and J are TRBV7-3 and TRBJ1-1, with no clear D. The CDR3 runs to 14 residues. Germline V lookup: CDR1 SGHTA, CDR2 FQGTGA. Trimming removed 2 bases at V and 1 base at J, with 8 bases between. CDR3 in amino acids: CASSLETRNTEAFF. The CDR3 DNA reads TGTGCCAGCAGCTTAGAGACACGGAACACTGAAGCTTTCTTT.